One and the same sample provided the 17 T cell receptor beta chains below, sequenced in a study of blood T cell repertoires in COVID-19. Using immunoSEQ multiplex PCR, the repertoire was profiled, and TCRdb retains in-frame clones only, with some absent. The repertoire includes 150,000 to 200,000 clones, under 90% of them detected once, and roughly 8% sits in the top ten. The sequenced sample consisted of PBMCs or T cells enriched from blood (not recorded which). These receptor sequences come from a woman between 50 and 59 years old who had recovered from COVID-19.

The CDR3 spells CASSREGGGKNIQYF. CDR3 bases: TGCGCCAGCAGCCGAGAAGGAGGCGGCAAAAACATTCAGTACTTC. J is TRBJ2-4 and V is TRBV4-3, with D tentatively TRBD2 (5 bases). The V and J ends lost 4 bases and 3 bases respectively, with 13 bases between them. CDR1 LGHNA and CDR2 YSLEER come from the germline V gene. CDR3 size: 15 residues.

The chain combines TRBV5-1 with TRBJ1-3, with a tentative D call TRBD1 (6 bases). Looked up from germline, CDR1 is SGHRS and CDR2 is YFSETQ. Trimming pared 4 bases from V and 2 bases from J, leaving 16 bases between. The CDR3 spans 16 residues. The CDR3 here is CASSDITTGPGNTIYF. In nucleotides, the CDR3 is TGCGCCAGCAGCGACATTACTACAGGGCCTGGAAACACCATATATTTT.

CDR3 bases: TGTGCCAGCAGCCAAGGCGTTAAGAGCACAGATACGCAGTATTTT. Residues: CASSQGVKSTDTQYF. V gene TRBV14 combines with J gene TRBJ2-3; D call uncertain. The CDR3 spans 15 residues. V dropped 1 base and J dropped 0 bases, with 8 bases sitting between them. Per the germline V gene, CDR1 is SGHDN and CDR2 is FVKESK.

This clone occurred a few times. V and J are TRBV7-9 and TRBJ1-1, with TRBD1 identical over 8 bases. Germline lookup yields CDR1 SEHNR and CDR2 FQNEAQ (reference sequence). The CDR3 consists of 14 residues. Trimming at V came to 7 bases and at J to 0 bases, leaving 4 bases not matched to a gene. The CDR3: CASTRQGLNTEAFF. For the CDR3, the DNA is TGTGCCAGCACTCGACAGGGGTTGAACACTGAAGCTTTCTTT.

The chain links TRBV11-2 to TRBJ1-3, with no clear D. With 0 bases removed from V and 4 bases from J, the gap between germline ends came to 7 bases. The length of the CDR3 is 14 residues. Per germline, CDR1 SGHAT and CDR2 FQNNGV. The CDR3 DNA is TGTGCCAGCAGCTTAGAGAGAACGGGAAACACCATATATTTT. Translated, it gives CASSLERTGNTIYF.

This chain joins TRBV19 and TRBJ1-1; no firm D call. Germline V lookup: CDR1 LNHDA, CDR2 SQIVND (reference sequence). The CDR3 is made up of 14 amino acids. V was trimmed by 3 bases and J by 8 bases, leaving 16 bases between them. The DNA for the CDR3 is TGTGCCAGTAGTATCCGTGCGGGTATCTTAGAAGCTTTCTTT. It is translated as CASSIRAGILEAFF.

The V and J genes are TRBV28 and TRBJ1-4; no clear D. The V end was cut by 2 bases, the J end by 10 bases, with 14 bases between. The CDR3 has 14 amino acids. Germline V gene sequence: CDR1 MDHEN, CDR2 SYDVKM. The CDR3 sequence: CASSLRAPGGKLFF. For the CDR3, the DNA is TGTGCCAGCAGTTTAAGGGCCCCTGGAGGAAAACTGTTTTTT.

This chain links TRBV7-2 with TRBJ1-1, with D maybe TRBD1 (5 bases). Germline loops: CDR1 SGHTA, CDR2 FQGNSA. The CDR3 has 14 residues. The V and J ends lost 4 bases and 2 bases respectively, with 11 bases between them. This CDR3 is CASSSRVPNTEAFF. In nucleotides, the CDR3 is TGTGCCAGCAGCTCCAGGGTACCAAACACTGAAGCTTTCTTT.

This chain links TRBV4-1 with TRBJ1-4; no firm D call. This CDR3 comprises 17 residues. The germline V and J ends were trimmed by 1 base and 2 bases, with 14 bases remaining between them. Germline V gene data show CDR1 as MGHRA and CDR2 as YSYEKL. DNA of the CDR3: TGCGCCAGCAGCCAAGCCGTAGTCGGTATGACTAATGAAAAACTGTTTTTT. Translated: CASSQAVVGMTNEKLFF.

The J gene is TRBJ2-3, the V gene TRBV11-2; 8 bases line up with TRBD1. V lost 2 bases to trimming and J lost 4 bases; unmatched junction nucleotides: 2. This CDR3 contains 14 residues. Germline lookup yields CDR1 SGHAT and CDR2 FQNNGV. The CDR3 region is CASSLPGGADTQYF. In DNA, the CDR3 is TGTGCCAGCAGCTTACCAGGGGGCGCAGATACGCAGTATTTT.

The gene calls are TRBV10-3 and TRBJ1-2, with D possibly TRBD1 on 5 matching bases. The CDR3 is 14 residues long. V shed 2 bases and J shed 4 bases, with 11 bases lying between them. Germline CDR1 ENHRY, CDR2 SYGVKD. The CDR3 DNA sequence: TGTGCCATCAGTGAGGGGGGGAATAGCTATGGCTACACCTTC. It specifies CAISEGGNSYGYTF.

The CDR3 sequence: CASSTLGTEGPQHF. The CDR3 DNA follows: TGTGCCAGCAGTACACTAGGGACGGAGGGGCCCCAGCATTTT. The chain is built from TRBV6-5 and TRBJ1-5; possible D gene TRBD1, 5 bases. Germline V gives CDR1 MNHEY, CDR2 SVGAGI. The CDR3 length is 14 residues. Trimming stripped 5 bases from V and 9 bases from J, with 17 bases between.

The chain is built from TRBV13 and TRBJ2-3, with TRBD1 matching 7 bases. J was trimmed by 3 bases and V by 2 bases; bases with no gene match: 5. The CDR3 consists of 15 residues. Germline-derived CDR1 and CDR2 are PRHDT and FYEKMQ (reference sequence). CDR3 protein: CASSLTGAMTDTQYF. The DNA for the CDR3 is TGTGCCAGCAGCTTAACAGGGGCCATGACAGATACGCAGTATTTT.

The chain employs TRBV5-8 and TRBJ1-5; maybe TRBD1 (5 bases). This CDR3 has 14 amino acids. Germline V lookup: CDR1 SGHTS, CDR2 YDEGEE. The ends were cut back, 4 bases at V and 4 bases at J, with 12 bases in the middle. CDR3 residues: CASSLSGGNQPQHF. As DNA, the CDR3 is TGTGCCAGCAGCCTGAGCGGGGGTAATCAGCCCCAGCATTTT.

The sample holds a few counts of this clone. The chain is built from TRBV28 and TRBJ1-5; 9 bases map to TRBD1. The CDR3 length is 15 residues. The J segment lost 4 bases and the V segment lost 5 bases, leaving 6 bases of the junction unmatched. CDR1 and CDR2 (germline): MDHEN, SYDVKM. The CDR3 protein is CASSGGDRGNQPQHF. The CDR3 DNA follows: TGTGCCAGCAGTGGGGGCGACAGGGGGAATCAGCCCCAGCATTTT.

The J gene is TRBJ2-5, the V gene TRBV19, with 16 bases lining up with TRBD2. CDR1 is LNHDA and CDR2 is SQIVND in the germline V gene (reference sequence). V shed 8 bases and J 5 bases; nucleotides not matched to a gene: 14. The length of the CDR3 is 18 residues. The CDR3 bases are TGTGCCAGTTCCCAACCGGGACTAGCGGGGGGGCGATCGGAGACCCAGTACTTC. Protein: CASSQPGLAGGRSETQYF.

The genes are TRBV7-2 and TRBJ2-2; the match to TRBD2 covers 12 bases. The CDR3 totals 16 residues. Trimming took 3 bases from V and 8 from J; bases not matched to a gene: 7. The germline V gene has CDR1 SGHTA and CDR2 FQGNSA. CDR3 bases: TGTGCCAGCAGCTTCGGACTAGCGGGGTCGCCTGGGGAGCTGTTTTTT. It yields the protein CASSFGLAGSPGELFF.